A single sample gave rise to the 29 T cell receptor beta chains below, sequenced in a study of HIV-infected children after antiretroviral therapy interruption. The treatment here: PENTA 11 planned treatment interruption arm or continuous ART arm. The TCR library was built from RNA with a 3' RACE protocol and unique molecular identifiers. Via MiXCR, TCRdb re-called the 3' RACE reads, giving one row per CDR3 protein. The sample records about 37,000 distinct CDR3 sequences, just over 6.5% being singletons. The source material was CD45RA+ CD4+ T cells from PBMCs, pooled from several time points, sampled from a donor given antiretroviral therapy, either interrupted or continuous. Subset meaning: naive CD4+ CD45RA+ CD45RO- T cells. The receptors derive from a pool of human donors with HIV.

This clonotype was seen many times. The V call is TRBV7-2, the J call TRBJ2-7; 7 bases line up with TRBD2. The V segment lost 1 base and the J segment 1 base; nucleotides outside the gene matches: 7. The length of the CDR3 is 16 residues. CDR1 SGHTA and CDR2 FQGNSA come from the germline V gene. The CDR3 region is CASSLESLAESYEQYF. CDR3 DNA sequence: TGTGCCAGCAGCTTAGAGAGTCTAGCGGAATCCTACGAGCAGTACTTC.

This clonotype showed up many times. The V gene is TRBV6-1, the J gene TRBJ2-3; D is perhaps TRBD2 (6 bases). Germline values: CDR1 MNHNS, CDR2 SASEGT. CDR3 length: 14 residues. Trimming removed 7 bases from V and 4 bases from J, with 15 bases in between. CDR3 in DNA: TGTGCCAGCATTTGGAGGGAGGATGCAGATACGCAGTATTTT. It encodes CASIWREDADTQYF.

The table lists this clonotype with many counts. CDR3 protein: CAIGGGELFF. The CDR3, as DNA: TGTGCCATCGGCGGCGGGGAGCTGTTTTTT. The rearrangement joins TRBV7-9 to TRBJ2-2; D unclear. Trimming took off 10 bases at V and 7 bases at J, with 7 bases between the two ends. The CDR3 is 10 amino acids. CDR1 is SEHNR, CDR2 FQNEAQ, per germline (reference sequence).

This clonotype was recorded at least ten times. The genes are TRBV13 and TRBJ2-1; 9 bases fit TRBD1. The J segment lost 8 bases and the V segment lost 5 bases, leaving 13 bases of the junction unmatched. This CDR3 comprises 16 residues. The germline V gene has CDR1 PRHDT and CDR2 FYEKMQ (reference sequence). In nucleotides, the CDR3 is TGTGCCAGCAGCAAGCCCCGGGACAGGGTAATTCATGAGCAGTTCTTC. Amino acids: CASSKPRDRVIHEQFF.

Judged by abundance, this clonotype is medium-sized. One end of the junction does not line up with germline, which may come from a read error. The CDR3 coding sequence is TGTGCCAGCTCTCTCAACAGATCCTATAATTCGCCCCTCTACTTT. It is translated as CASSLNRSYNSPLYF. The rearrangement uses TRBV13 and TRBJ1-6; D is ambiguous. Germline CDR1 PRHDT, CDR2 FYEKMQ (reference sequence). The CDR3 contains 15 residues.

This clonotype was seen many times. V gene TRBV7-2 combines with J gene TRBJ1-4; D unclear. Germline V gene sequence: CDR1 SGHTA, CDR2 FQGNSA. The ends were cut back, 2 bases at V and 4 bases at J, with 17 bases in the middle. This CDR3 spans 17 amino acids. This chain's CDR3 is CASSLRYRQTDNEKLFF. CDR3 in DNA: TGTGCCAGCAGCTTAAGATACCGCCAAACGGATAATGAAAAACTGTTTTTT.

The CDR3 spells CASINSNQPQHF. In nucleotides, the CDR3 is TGCGCCAGCATCAATAGCAATCAGCCCCAGCATTTT. The chain joins TRBV4-1 to TRBJ1-5; D remains ambiguous. Germline CDR1 reads MGHRA; CDR2 reads YSYEKL. Trimming took 7 bases from V and 0 from J, leaving 4 bases between them. This CDR3 comprises 12 residues.

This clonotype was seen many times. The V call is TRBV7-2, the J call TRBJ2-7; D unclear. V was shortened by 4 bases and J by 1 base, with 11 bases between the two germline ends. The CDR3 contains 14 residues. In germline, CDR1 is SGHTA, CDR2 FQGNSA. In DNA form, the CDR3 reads TGTGCCAGCAGCTATTCAACTGGATCCTACGAGCAGTACTTC. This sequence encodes CASSYSTGSYEQYF.

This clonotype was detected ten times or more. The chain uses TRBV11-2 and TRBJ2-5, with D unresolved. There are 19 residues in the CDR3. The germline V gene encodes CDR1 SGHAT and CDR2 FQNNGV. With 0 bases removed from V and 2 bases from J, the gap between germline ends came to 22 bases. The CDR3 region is CASSLDLGRAVIKQETQYF. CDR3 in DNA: TGTGCCAGCAGCTTAGATCTTGGTAGGGCGGTAATTAAGCAAGAGACCCAGTACTTC.

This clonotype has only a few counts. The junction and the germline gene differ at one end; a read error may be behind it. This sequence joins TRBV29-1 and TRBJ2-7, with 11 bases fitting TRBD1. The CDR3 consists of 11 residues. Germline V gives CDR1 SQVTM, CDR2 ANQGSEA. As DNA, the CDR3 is TGTGGTGTCCCGGGACAGGGGGAACAGTACTTC. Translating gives CGVPGQGEQYF.

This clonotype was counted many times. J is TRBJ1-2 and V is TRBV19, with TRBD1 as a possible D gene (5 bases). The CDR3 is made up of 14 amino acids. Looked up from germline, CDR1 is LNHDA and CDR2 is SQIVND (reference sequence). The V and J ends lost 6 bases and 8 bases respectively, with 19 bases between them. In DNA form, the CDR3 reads TGTGCCAGTAGGGGTCGGACACAACTATGGGGCTACACCTTC. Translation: CASRGRTQLWGYTF.

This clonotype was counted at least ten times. DNA for the CDR3: TGTGCTATTCTCCAGGGGAGTGAAAAACTGTTTTTT. It codes for CAILQGSEKLFF. This chain uses TRBV30 with TRBJ1-4; a weak D match, TRBD1 (6 bases). Germline V CDR1 and CDR2: GTSNPN, SVGIG (reference sequence). This CDR3 contains 12 residues.

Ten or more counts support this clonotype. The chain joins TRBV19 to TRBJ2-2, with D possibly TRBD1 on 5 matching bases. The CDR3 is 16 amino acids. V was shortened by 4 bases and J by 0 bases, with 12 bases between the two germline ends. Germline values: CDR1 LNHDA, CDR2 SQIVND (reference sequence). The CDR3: CASSTYRQSNTGELFF. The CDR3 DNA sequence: TGTGCCAGTAGTACTTACCGACAGTCGAACACCGGGGAGCTGTTTTTT.

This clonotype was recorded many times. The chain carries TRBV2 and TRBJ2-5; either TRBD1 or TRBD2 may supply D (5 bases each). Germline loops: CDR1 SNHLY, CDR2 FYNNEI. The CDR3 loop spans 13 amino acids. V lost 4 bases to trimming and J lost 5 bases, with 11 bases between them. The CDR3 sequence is CASSGGAAETQYF. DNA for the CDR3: TGTGCCAGCAGTGGAGGGGCGGCGGAGACCCAGTACTTC. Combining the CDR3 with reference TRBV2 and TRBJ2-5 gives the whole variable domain EPEVTQTPSHQVTQMGQEVILRCVPISNHLYFYWYRQILGQKVEFLVSFYNNEISEKSEIFDDQFSVERPDGSNFTLKIRSTKLEDSAMYFCASSGGAAETQYFGPGTRLLVL.

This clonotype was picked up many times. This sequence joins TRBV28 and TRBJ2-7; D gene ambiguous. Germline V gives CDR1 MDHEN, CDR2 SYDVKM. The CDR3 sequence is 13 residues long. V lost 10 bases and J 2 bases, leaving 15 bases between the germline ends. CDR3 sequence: CAKKGRNTYEQYF. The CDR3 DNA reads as TGTGCCAAAAAGGGAAGGAATACCTACGAGCAGTACTTC.

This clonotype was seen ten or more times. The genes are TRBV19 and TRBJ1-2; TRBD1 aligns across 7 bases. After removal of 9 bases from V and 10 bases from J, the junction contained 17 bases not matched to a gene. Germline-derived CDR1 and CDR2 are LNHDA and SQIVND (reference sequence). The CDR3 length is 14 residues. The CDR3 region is CASSNRGRGSDYTF. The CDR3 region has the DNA TGTGCCAGCAGCAACAGGGGTCGGGGCTCCGACTACACCTTC. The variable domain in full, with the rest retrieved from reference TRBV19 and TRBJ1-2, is DGGITQSPKYLFRKEGQNVTLSCEQNLNHDAMYWYRQDPGQGLRLIYYSQIVNDFQKGDIAEGYSVSREKKESFPLTVTSAQKNPTAFYLCASSNRGRGSDYTFGSGTRLTVV.

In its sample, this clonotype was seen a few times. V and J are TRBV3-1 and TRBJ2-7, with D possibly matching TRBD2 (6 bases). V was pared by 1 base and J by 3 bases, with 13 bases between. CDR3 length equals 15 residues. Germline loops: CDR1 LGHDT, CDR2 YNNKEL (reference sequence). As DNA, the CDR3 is TGTGCCAGCAGCCAAGTACGAAGCGGGTTCTACGAGCAGTACTTC. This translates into CASSQVRSGFYEQYF.

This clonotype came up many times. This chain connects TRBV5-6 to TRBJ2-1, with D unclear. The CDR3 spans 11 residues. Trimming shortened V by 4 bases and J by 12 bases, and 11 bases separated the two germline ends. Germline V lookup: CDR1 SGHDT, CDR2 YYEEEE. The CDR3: CASSAQSVQFF. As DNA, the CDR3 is TGTGCCAGCAGCGCCCAGAGCGTGCAGTTCTTC.

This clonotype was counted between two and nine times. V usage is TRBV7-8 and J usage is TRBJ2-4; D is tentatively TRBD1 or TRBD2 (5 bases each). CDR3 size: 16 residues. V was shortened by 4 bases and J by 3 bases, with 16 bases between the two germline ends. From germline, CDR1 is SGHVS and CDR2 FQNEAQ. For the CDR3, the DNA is TGTGCCAGCAGCTCCTTCCGGGACGCAGGCAAAAACATTCAGTACTTC. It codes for CASSSFRDAGKNIQYF.

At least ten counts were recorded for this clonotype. CDR3 sequence: CASSLLLAGGPEGETQYF. The CDR3 coding sequence is TGTGCCAGCAGCTTATTGCTAGCGGGGGGGCCAGAAGGGGAGACCCAGTACTTC. The chain combines TRBV7-2 with TRBJ2-5, with 12 positions matching TRBD2. Germline-derived CDR1 and CDR2 are SGHTA and FQGNSA. V lost 2 bases, J lost 5 bases, and 12 bases stayed unmatched. CDR3 length equals 18 residues.

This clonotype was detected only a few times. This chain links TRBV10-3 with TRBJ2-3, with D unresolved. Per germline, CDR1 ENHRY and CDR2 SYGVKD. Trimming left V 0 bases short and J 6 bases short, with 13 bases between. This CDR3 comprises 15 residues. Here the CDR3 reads CAISESIWDLDTQYF. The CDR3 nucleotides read TGTGCCATCAGTGAGTCGATTTGGGATCTGGATACGCAGTATTTT.

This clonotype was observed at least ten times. In DNA, the CDR3 is TGTGCCAGCAAGAACAGCCACGGGATCTCTGGGGCCAACGTCCTGACTTTC. Its protein is CASKNSHGISGANVLTF. The chain couples TRBV27 to TRBJ2-6, with TRBD2 as a possible D gene (5 bases). CDR3 length: 17 residues. Germline CDR1 reads MNHEY; CDR2 reads SMNVEV (reference sequence). V lost 7 bases, J lost 0 bases, and 16 bases lay in between.

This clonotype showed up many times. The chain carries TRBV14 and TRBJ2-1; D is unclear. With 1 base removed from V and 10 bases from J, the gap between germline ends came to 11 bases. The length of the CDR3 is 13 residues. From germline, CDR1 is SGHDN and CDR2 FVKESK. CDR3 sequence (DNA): TGTGCCAGCAGCCAAGTGGTGACCGCGGAGCAGTTCTTC. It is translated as CASSQVVTAEQFF.

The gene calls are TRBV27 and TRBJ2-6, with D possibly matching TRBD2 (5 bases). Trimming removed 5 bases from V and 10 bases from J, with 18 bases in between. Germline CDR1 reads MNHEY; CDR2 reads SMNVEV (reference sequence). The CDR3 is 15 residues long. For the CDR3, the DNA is TGTGCCAGCAGTCCCGCGGGTGGTCGGGTTAACGTCCTGACTTTC. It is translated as CASSPAGGRVNVLTF.

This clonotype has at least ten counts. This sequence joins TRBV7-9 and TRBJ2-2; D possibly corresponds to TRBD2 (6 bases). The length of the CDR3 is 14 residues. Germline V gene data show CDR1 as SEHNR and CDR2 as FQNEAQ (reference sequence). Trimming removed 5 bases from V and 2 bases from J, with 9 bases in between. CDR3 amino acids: CASSPTRNTGELFF. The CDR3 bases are TGTGCCAGCAGCCCGACTAGAAACACCGGGGAGCTGTTTTTT.

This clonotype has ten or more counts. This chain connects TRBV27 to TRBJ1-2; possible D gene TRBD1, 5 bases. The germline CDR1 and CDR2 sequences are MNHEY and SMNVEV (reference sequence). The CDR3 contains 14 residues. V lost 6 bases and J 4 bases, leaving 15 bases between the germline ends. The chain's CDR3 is CASRPLGGGYGYTF. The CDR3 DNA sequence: TGTGCCAGCAGACCTCTGGGGGGAGGCTATGGCTACACCTTC.

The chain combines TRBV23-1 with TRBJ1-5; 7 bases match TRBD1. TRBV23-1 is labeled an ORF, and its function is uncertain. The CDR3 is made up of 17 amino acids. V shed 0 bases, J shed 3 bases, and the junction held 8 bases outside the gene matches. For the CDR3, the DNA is TGCGCCAGCAGTCAATCGGGGCCCAGGGGGGACAATCAGCCCCAGCATTTT. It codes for CASSQSGPRGDNQPQHF.

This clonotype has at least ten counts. The CDR3 coding sequence is TGCAGTGCTAGAGCGGACCGCTACCAAGAGACCCAGTACTTC. Translation gives CSARADRYQETQYF. The chain couples TRBV20-1 to TRBJ2-5; D remains unclear. Germline CDR1 DFQATT, CDR2 SNEGSKA (reference sequence). The CDR3 contains 14 residues. The V end lost 1 base, the J end lost 0 bases, and 9 bases lay between the germline ends.

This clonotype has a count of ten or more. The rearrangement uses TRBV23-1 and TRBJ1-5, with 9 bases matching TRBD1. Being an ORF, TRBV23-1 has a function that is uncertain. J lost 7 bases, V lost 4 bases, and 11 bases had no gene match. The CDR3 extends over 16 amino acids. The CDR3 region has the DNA TGCGCCAGCAGTCTGCATCAACAGGGGGCGGGGCAGCCCCAGCATTTT. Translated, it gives CASSLHQQGAGQPQHF.